This TCR beta chain emerged from a study of T-cell memory formation after mild COVID-19. The germline gives CDR1 MNHEY, CDR2 SVGEGT. Trimming removed 3 bases at V and 7 bases at J, with 7 bases between. This CDR3 is 12 amino acids long. TCRdb re-called the 5' RACE reads through MiXCR, storing one row per CDR3 protein. The sample records over 350,000 distinct CDR3 sequences, approximately 15% being singletons. This chain connects TRBV6-2 or TRBV6-3 to TRBJ1-5; unclear D gene. This TCR derives from a man aged 18 to 29 who had mild COVID-19 (a few samples of this study predate the infection). Cell type and time point are not known. Sequencing was carried out using PBMCs or a T cell subset sorted from them (not recorded which). In DNA, the CDR3 is TGTGCCAGCAGTTATACAGTCCAGCCCCAGCATTTT. Amino acid sequence: CASSYTVQPQHF.